These T cell receptor beta chains were read from a single sample in a study of blood T cell repertoires in COVID-19. Sequencing was performed with immunoSEQ multiplex PCR; in TCRdb, only in-frame clones are kept and a portion is missing. The sample includes some 250,000 clones, 80% to 85% of them seen just once. Sequencing was carried out using peripheral blood. The receptor source for this set is a man aged 35 to 55 with acute or convalescent COVID-19. Each CDR3 is given with its conserved first and last residue. Fields, in order: V gene, J gene, clone size, D gene, CDR3 DNA, CDR3 protein. The D gene is left open where the match is weak. The size of a clone is reported for some rows only, either as once, few or many, or as a class for expanded clones.

TRBV5-1	TRBJ2-3	NA	TRBD2	TGCGCCAGCAGCTTGGCTGGGGGGGTTGGCACAGATACGCAGTATTTT	CASSLAGGVGTDTQYF
TRBV10-3	TRBJ2-1	NA	TRBD2	TGTGCCATCAGTGAGGGACTAGCGGGAGGATGGGATGAGCAGTTCTTC	CAISEGLAGGWDEQFF
TRBV7-2	TRBJ2-1	NA	TRBD1	TGTGCCAGCAGCTTAGCGGACAGGGAGTTCTATGAGCAGTTCTTC	CASSLADREFYEQFF
TRBV10-3	TRBJ2-3	NA	TRBD1	TGTGCCTTAAGGCCCAGGGGGCGCACAGATACGCAGTATTTT	CALRPRGRTDTQYF
TRBV6-5	TRBJ2-1	NA	TRBD2	TGTGCCAGCAGCCGGCCGGGACTACCATACAATGAGCAGTTCTTC	CASSRPGLPYNEQFF
TRBV4-1	TRBJ1-5	NA	NA	TGCGCCAGCAGCCCGGACAACGACGGGAATCAGCCCCAGCATTTT	CASSPDNDGNQPQHF
TRBV7-2	TRBJ2-1	NA	NA	TGTGCCAGCAGCCCACCATGGGGGAGGAATGAGCAGTTCTTC	CASSPPWGRNEQFF
TRBV19	TRBJ1-5	NA	NA	TGTGCCAGTAGTATCGGGGGGGCGTATCAGCCCCAGCATTTT	CASSIGGAYQPQHF
TRBV4-1	TRBJ2-1	NA	TRBD1	TGCGCCAGCAGCCAAGAGTGGACAGGGAACAGGGAGCAGTTCTTC	CASSQEWTGNREQFF
TRBV6-4	TRBJ2-1	NA	NA	TGTGCCAGCAGTGAGGGCGGGATCTACAATGAGCAGTTCTTC	CASSEGGIYNEQFF
TRBV19	TRBJ1-3	NA	NA	TGTGCCAGTAGTACTTGGATAACAGAGACTGGAAACACCATATATTTT	CASSTWITETGNTIYF
TRBV29-1	TRBJ1-1	NA	NA	TGCAGCGTTGACTTCGGACAGCTGAACACTGAAGCTTTCTTT	CSVDFGQLNTEAFF
TRBV25-1	TRBJ2-1	NA	TRBD2	TGTGCCAGCAGTGAATCCAGACTAGCGGCGAATGAGCAGTTCTTC	CASSESRLAANEQFF
TRBV28	TRBJ1-1	few	NA	TGTGCCAGCAGCCGACTGGTAGTGAACACTGAAGCTTTCTTT	CASSRLVVNTEAFF
TRBV5-1	TRBJ1-1	NA	TRBD1	TGCGCCAGCAGCTGGGATGATTCGGGACAGTACTTTTGGGACTTT	CASSWDDSGQYFWDF
TRBV12-3/TRBV12-4	TRBJ1-4	NA	NA	TGTGCCAGCAGGAGTAGGCGGGGTGAAAAACTGTTTTTT	CASRSRRGEKLFF
TRBV21-1	TRBJ1-1	NA	NA	TGTGCCAGCAGCAAGCCATCGGGACAGACCAACACTGAAGCTTTCTTT	CASSKPSGQTNTEAFF
TRBV5-4	TRBJ2-1	NA	NA	TGTGCCAGCAGCCTGGGGAGCGGAGCCTCCTACAATGAGCAGTTCTTC	CASSLGSGASYNEQFF
TRBV7-2	TRBJ2-7	NA	TRBD1	TGTGCCAGCAGCCGTAGGGACAGCAGTTACGAGCAGTACTTC	CASSRRDSSYEQYF
TRBV10-2	TRBJ1-3	NA	NA	TGCGCCAGCAGTGAGTCGGCAGGAGGCTCTGGAAACACCATATATTTT	CASSESAGGSGNTIYF
TRBV14	TRBJ1-3	NA	TRBD1	TGTGCCAGTAAGGGGGCAAACTCTGGAAACACCATATATTTT	CASKGANSGNTIYF
TRBV27	TRBJ2-3	NA	NA	TGTGCCAGCAGTTTGGTGACTGAGCGAGATACGCAGTATTTT	CASSLVTERDTQYF
TRBV11-2	TRBJ1-2	NA	NA	TGTGCCAGCAGCTTAACTGACAGGCCCTGGGGAGGCTACACCTTC	CASSLTDRPWGGYTF
TRBV7-9	TRBJ2-7	NA	TRBD2	TGTGCCAGCAGCTTAGACTCGCGGGAGAGTTCCTACGAGCAGTACTTC	CASSLDSRESSYEQYF
TRBV5-1	TRBJ1-4	NA	TRBD1	TGCGCCAGCAGCTTGGGAAGGGGGCGAGATGAAAAACTGTTTTTT	CASSLGRGRDEKLFF